This T cell receptor beta chain was recorded in a study of vaccination and CD4 T cells after COVID-19. Study-wide context: The study collected post-vaccine samples a median approximately 70 days after dose two, with a range of 14 to 241.

The Oncomine TCR Beta short-read assay sequenced DNA from cultured CD4+ T cells. TCRdb processed the PCR reads anew with MiXCR; each CDR3 protein has one entry. This table holds fewer than 20,000 distinct CDR3 sequences, approximately 65% found once. Treatment defined: roughly 10-day PBMC culture with coronavirus spike peptide pools or control peptides (ViraFEST assay). About this clonotype: Its antigen is not known.

The sequence was collected from a human donor who had recovered from COVID-19. Sequences were obtained from CD4+ T cells from blood, cultured in vitro.

The CDR3 DNA reads as TGTGCCATCAGTGATAAACAGGGTGTCCAGCCCCAGCATTTT. This gives the protein CAISDKQGVQPQHF. V usage is TRBV10-3 and J usage is TRBJ1-5; tentative D call: TRBD1 (6 bases). The length of the CDR3 is 14 residues. CDR1 ENHRY and CDR2 SYGVKD come from the germline V gene. V lost 3 bases to trimming and J lost 7 bases, with 13 bases between them.